This TCR beta chain was sequenced in a study of radiation and T cells in renal cell carcinoma. Study-wide results and caveats: From baseline, blood top tumor clonotypes peaked at 2 weeks post-radiation. Baseline intratumoral clonotype presence is unknown without pretreatment biopsies.

Specified time point: blood 4 weeks post-SBRT, at nephrectomy. Noted treatment: 15 Gy SBRT to primary tumor, nephrectomy 4 weeks later. Nephrectomy followed 15 Gy stereotactic body radiation by 4 weeks. Radiation-treated patients gave blood at baseline, week 2 and week 4. Repertoires were generated with immunoSEQ multiplex PCR, while TCRdb's copy carries only in-frame clones and drops some. Among about 86,000 clones, around four fifths were seen once, and the ten largest hold just under 9.5%. As to this clone: What it binds is unknown.

Trimming cost V 3 bases and J 7 bases; bases outside gene matches: 7. The germline V gene has CDR1 SGHRS and CDR2 YFSETQ. This CDR3 spans 14 amino acids. V is TRBV5-1 and J is TRBJ2-7; TRBD1 agrees at 10 bases. The clonotype originates from a man aged 50-60 years with renal cell carcinoma. This sample comprised blood, obtained from a patient whose treatment included radiotherapy and nephrectomy. CDR3 nucleotides: TGCGCCAGCAGCTCGACAGGGGGCTTGAGGGAGCAGTACTTC. This translates into CASSSTGGLREQYF.